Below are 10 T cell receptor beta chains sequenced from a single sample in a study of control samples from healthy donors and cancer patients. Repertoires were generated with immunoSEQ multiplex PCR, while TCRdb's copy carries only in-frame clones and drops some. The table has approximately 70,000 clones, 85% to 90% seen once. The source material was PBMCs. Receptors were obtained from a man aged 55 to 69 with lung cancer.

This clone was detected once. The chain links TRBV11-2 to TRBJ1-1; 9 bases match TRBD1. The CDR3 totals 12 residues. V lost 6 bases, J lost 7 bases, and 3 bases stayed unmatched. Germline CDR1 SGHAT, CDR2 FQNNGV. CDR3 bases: TGTGCCAGCAGTAACAGGGGGCGTGAAGCTTTCTTT. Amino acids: CASSNRGREAFF.

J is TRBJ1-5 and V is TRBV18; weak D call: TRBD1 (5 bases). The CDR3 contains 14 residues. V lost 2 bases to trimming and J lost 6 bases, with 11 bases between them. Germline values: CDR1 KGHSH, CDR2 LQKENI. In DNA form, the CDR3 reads TGTGCCAGCTCACCAGTTGGAGGGGCTCAGCCCCAGCATTTT. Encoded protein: CASSPVGGAQPQHF.

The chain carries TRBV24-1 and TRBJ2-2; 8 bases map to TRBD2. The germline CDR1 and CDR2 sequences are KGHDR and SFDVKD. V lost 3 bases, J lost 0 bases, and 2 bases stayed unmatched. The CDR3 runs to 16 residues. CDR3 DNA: TGTGCCACCAGTGATCCCGGGAGGGCGAACACCGGGGAGCTGTTTTTT. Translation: CATSDPGRANTGELFF.

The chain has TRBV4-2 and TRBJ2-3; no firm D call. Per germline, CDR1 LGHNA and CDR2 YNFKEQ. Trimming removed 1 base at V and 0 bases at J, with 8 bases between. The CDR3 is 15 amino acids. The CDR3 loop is CASSQVVGSTDTQYF. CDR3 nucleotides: TGTGCCAGCAGCCAAGTGGTGGGTAGCACAGATACGCAGTATTTT.

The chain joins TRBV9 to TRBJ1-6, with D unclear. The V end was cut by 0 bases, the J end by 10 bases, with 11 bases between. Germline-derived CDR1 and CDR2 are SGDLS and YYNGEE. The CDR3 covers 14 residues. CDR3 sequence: CASSVDSAPSPLHF. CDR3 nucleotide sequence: TGTGCCAGCAGCGTAGACTCCGCCCCGTCACCCCTCCACTTT.

CDR3 amino acids: CASSRPGTSGGPSYNEQFF. The CDR3 nucleotides are TGCGCCAGCAGTCGTCCCGGGACTAGCGGGGGGCCCTCCTACAATGAGCAGTTCTTC. J is TRBJ2-1 and V is TRBV5-1, with 15 bases identical to TRBD2. The germline CDR1 and CDR2 sequences are SGHRS and YFSETQ. This CDR3 is built from 19 residues. V was pared by 5 bases and J by 0 bases, with 9 bases of the junction left unmatched.

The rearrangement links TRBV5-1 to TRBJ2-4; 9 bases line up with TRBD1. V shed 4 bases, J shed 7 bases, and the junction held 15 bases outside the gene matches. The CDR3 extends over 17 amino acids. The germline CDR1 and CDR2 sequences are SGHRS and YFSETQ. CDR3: CASSVIPGQGLGNIQYF. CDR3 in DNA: TGCGCCAGCAGCGTGATACCGGGACAGGGCCTGGGGAACATTCAGTACTTC.

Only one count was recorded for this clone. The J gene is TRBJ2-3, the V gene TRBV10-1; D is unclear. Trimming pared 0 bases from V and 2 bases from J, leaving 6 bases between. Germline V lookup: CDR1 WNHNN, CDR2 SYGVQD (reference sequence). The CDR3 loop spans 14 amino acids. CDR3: CASSESRPTDTQYF. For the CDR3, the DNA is TGCGCCAGCAGTGAGTCGCGGCCCACAGATACGCAGTATTTT.

CDR3 coding DNA: TGTGCCAGCAGCTTAAAAAGGGACCATGGCTACACCTTC. Residues: CASSLKRDHGYTF. The chain is built from TRBV7-2 and TRBJ1-2; a weak D match, TRBD1 (5 bases). CDR1 SGHTA and CDR2 FQGNSA come from the germline V gene. V was cut by 2 bases and J by 6 bases, with 10 bases left in between. This CDR3 is built from 13 residues.

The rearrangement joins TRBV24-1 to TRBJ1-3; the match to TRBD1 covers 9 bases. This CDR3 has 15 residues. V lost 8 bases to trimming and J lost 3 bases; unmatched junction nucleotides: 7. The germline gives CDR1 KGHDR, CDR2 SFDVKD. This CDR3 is CATIYWDRVGNTIYF. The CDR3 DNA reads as TGTGCCACCATTTATTGGGACAGGGTTGGAAACACCATATATTTT.